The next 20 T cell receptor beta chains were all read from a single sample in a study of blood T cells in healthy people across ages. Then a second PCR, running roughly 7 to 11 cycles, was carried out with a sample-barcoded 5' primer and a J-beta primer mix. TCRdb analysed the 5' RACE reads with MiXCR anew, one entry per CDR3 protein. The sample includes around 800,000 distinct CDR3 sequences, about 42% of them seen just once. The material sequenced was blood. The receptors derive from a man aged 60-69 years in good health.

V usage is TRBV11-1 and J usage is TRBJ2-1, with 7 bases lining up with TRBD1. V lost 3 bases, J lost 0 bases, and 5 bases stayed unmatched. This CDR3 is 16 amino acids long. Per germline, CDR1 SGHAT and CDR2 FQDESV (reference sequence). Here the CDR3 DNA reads TGTGCCAGCAGCTTGTTAGGGGGCGGCTCCTACAATGAGCAGTTCTTC. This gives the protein CASSLLGGGSYNEQFF.

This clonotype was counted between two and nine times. CDR3 protein: CASRPNYEKLFF. DNA of the CDR3: TGTGCCAGCAGGCCAAACTATGAAAAACTGTTTTTT. The V gene is TRBV12-3 or TRBV12-4, the J gene TRBJ1-4, with unresolved D. This CDR3 has 12 amino acids. Trimming cost V 6 bases and J 6 bases, with 8 bases left between them.

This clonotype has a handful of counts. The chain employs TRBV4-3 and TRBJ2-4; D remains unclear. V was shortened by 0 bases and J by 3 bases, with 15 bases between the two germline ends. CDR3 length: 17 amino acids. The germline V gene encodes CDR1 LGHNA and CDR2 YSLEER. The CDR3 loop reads CASSQDRISLFKNIQYF. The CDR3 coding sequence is TGCGCCAGCAGCCAAGATCGTATATCCCTTTTCAAAAACATTCAGTACTTC.

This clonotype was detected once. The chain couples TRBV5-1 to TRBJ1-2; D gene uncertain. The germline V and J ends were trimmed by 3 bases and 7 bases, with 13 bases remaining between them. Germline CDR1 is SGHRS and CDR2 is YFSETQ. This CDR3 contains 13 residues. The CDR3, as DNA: TGCGCCAGCAGCTGGGAAGGTAAAACTGGCTACACCTTC. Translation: CASSWEGKTGYTF.

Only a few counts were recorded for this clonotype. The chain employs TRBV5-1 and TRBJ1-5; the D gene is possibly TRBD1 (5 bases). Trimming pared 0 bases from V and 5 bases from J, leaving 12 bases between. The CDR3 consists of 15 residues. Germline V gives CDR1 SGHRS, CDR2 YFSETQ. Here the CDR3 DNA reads TGCGCCAGCAGCTTGGCCACGGGGGTTGATCAGCCCCAGCATTTT. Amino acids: CASSLATGVDQPQHF.

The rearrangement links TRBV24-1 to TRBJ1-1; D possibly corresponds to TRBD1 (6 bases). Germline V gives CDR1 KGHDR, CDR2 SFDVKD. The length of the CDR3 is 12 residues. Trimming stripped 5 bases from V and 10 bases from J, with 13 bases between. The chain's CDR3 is CATSGTGRAAFF. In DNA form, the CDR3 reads TGTGCCACCAGTGGTACAGGGAGGGCAGCTTTCTTT.

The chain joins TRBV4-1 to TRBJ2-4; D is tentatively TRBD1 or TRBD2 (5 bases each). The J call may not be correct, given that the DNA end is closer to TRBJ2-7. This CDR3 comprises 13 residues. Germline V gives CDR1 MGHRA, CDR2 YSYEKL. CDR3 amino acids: CASSFVRGGEQYF. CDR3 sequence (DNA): TGCGCCAGCAGCTTCGTCCGGGGCGGCGAGCAGTACTTC.

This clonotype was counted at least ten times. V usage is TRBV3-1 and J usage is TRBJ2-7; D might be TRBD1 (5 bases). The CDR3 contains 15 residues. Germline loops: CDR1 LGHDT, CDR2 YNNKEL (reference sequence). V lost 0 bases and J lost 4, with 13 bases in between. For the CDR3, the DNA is TGTGCCAGCAGCCAAGAAGCCCAAGGGGCTTACGAGCAGTACTTC. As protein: CASSQEAQGAYEQYF.

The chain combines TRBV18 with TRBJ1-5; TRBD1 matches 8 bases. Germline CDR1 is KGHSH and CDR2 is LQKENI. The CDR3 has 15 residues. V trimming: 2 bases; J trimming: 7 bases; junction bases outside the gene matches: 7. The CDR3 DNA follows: TGTGCCAGCTCACCAAAAGAACAGGGGGGGCAGCCCCAGCATTTT. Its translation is CASSPKEQGGQPQHF.

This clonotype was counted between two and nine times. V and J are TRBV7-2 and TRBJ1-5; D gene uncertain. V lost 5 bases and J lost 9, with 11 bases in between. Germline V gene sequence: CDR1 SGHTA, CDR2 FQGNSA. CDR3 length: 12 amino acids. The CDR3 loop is CASSPDQGPQHF. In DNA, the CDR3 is TGTGCCAGCAGCCCCGACCAAGGGCCCCAGCATTTT.

CDR3 loop: CASREDLTSAYNEQFF. The CDR3 DNA is TGTGCCAGCAGGGAGGACCTCACTAGCGCTTACAATGAGCAGTTCTTC. The chain links TRBV6-5 to TRBJ2-1; 7 bases agree with TRBD2. The CDR3 consists of 16 residues. The junction had 12 bases not matched to a gene; V was cut back by 6 bases and J by 4 bases. CDR1 is MNHEY and CDR2 is SVGAGI in the germline V gene.

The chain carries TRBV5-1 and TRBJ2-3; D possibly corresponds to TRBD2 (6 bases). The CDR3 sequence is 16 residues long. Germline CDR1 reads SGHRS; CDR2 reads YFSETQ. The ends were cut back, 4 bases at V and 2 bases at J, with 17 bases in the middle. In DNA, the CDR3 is TGCGCCAGCAGCCGTATTGGCCGGGAGTCCACAGATACGCAGTATTTT. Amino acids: CASSRIGRESTDTQYF.

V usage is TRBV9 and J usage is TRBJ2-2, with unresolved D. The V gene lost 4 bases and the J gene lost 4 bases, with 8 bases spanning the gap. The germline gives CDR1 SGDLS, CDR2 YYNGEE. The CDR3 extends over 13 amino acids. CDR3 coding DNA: TGTGCCAGCAGCTCCAGTTTCACCGGGGAGCTGTTTTTT. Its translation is CASSSSFTGELFF.

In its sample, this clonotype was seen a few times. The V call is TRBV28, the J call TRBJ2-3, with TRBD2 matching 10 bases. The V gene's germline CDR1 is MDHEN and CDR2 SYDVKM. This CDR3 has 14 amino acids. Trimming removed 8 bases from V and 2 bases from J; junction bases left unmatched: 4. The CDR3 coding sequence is TGTGCCAGCCAAAGCGGGGGGGTCACAGATACGCAGTATTTT. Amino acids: CASQSGGVTDTQYF.

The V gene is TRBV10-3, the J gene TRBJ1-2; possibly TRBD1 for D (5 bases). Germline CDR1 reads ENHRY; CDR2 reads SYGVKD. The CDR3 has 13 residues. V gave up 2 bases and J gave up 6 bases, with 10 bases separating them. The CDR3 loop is CAISEEGWDGYTF. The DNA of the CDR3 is TGTGCCATCAGTGAGGAGGGGTGGGATGGCTACACCTTC.

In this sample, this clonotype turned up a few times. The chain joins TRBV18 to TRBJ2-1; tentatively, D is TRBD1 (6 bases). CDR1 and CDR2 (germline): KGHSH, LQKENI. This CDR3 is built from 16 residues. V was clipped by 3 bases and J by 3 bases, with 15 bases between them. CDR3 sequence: CASSPLQGFRYNEQFF. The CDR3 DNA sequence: TGTGCCAGCTCACCCTTACAGGGCTTCCGCTACAATGAGCAGTTCTTC. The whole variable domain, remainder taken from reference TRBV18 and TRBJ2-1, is NAGVMQNPRHLVRRRGQEARLRCSPMKGHSHVYWYRQLPEEGLKFMVYLQKENIIDESGMPKERFSAEFPKEGPSILRIQQVVRGDSAAYFCASSPLQGFRYNEQFFGPGTRLTVL.

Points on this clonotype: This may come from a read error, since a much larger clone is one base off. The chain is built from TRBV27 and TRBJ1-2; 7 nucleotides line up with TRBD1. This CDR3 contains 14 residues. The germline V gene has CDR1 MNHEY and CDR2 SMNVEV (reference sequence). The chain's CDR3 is CTSRAGQERSGYTF. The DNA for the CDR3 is TGTACCAGCAGAGCCGGACAGGAGCGTTCTGGCTACACCTTC.

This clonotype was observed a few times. CDR3 nucleotides: TGCGCCAGCAGCCAAGATGACGTAAGCTCCTACGAGCAGTACTTC. Residues: CASSQDDVSSYEQYF. V and J are TRBV4-1 and TRBJ2-7, with unresolved D. Germline CDR1 MGHRA, CDR2 YSYEKL. V lost 0 bases to trimming and J lost 0 bases, with 9 bases between them. The CDR3 extends over 15 amino acids.

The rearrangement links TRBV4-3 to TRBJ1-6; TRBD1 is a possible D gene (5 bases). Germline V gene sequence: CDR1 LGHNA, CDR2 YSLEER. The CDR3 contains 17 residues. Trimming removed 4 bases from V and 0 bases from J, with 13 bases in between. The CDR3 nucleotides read TGCGCCAGCAGCCCCTGGGGGGGGAGCTCCTATAATTCACCCCTCCACTTT. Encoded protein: CASSPWGGSSYNSPLHF.

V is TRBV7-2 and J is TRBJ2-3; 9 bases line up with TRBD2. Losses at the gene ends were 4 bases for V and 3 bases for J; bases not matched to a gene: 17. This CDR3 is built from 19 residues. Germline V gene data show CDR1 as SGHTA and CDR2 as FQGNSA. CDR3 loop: CASSYGGGGPFRRTDTQYF. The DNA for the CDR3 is TGTGCCAGCAGCTATGGCGGGGGGGGTCCCTTCCGGCGGACAGATACGCAGTATTTT.